This T cell receptor (beta chain) was sequenced for a study of a mutant IDH1 vaccine in newly diagnosed glioma. Indicated time point: baseline, week 1 (first vaccination visit). As for treatment: pre-vaccination baseline after standard-of-care therapy. Donors had new WHO grade 3 or 4 IDH1-mutant, ATRX-lost astrocytomas. TCRdb's table, derived via immunoSEQ multiplex PCR, lists solely in-frame clones and lacks some. The sample comprises about 98,000 clones, about 90% of which are singletons, and under 0.7% rests with the top ten. The V and J ends lost 1 base and 1 base respectively, with 5 bases between them. The germline CDR1 and CDR2 sequences are SGHRS and YFSETQ. The CDR3 consists of 13 residues.

The sequenced sample was PBMCs, obtained from a glioma patient treated with radiotherapy, temozolomide or both. The receptor was derived from a woman in her fifties or sixties with glioma. This sequence joins TRBV5-1 and TRBJ1-1; no definite D call. CDR3 residues: CASSLLENTEAFF. The DNA for the CDR3 is TGCGCCAGCAGCTTGCTGGAGAACACTGAAGCTTTCTTT.